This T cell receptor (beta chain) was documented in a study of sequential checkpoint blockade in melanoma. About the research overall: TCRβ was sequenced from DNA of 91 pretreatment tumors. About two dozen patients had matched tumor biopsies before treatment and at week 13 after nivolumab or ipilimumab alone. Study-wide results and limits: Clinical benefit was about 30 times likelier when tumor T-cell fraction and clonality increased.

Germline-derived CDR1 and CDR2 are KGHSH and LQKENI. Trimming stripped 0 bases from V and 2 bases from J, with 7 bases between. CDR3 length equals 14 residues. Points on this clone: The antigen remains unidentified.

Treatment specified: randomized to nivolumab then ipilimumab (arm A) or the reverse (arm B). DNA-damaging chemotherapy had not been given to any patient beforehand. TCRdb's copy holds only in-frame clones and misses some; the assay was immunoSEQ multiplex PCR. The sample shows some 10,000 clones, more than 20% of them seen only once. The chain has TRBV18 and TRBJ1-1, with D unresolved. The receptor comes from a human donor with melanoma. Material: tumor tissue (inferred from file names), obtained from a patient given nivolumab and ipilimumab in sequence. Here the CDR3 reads CASSPPYSNTEAFF. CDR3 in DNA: TGTGCCAGCTCACCACCGTACTCTAACACTGAAGCTTTCTTT.